This T cell receptor beta chain was identified during a study of T cell responses to AZD1222 COVID-19 vaccine. Sequencing was performed with immunoSEQ multiplex PCR; in TCRdb, only in-frame clones are kept and a portion is missing. The sample lists 150,000 to 200,000 clones; approximately 91% were seen once. This clone was recorded a few times. The germline gives CDR1 LGHDT, CDR2 YNNKEL (reference sequence). CDR3 size: 17 residues. J gave up 2 bases and V 4 bases, and 14 bases lay outside the gene matches. The chain couples TRBV3-1 (or the pseudogene TRBV3-2) to TRBJ2-7; 7 nucleotides match TRBD1. The source material was peripheral blood, sampled 28 days after the second AZD1222 dose. This clonotype was obtained from an adult who received the AZD1222 COVID-19 vaccine. The CDR3 DNA reads as TGTGCCAGCAGCCCAACCCTCAGCTGGGACAGCGCCTACGAGCAGTACTTC. Translating it yields CASSPTLSWDSAYEQYF.